The present TCR beta chain was sequenced within a study of T-cell reconstitution after alpha-beta-depleted transplantation in children. Preparation of the TCRbeta library involved a method that used unique molecular identifiers. One entry per CDR3 protein, called by TCRdb with MiXCR from the PCR reads. This repertoire shows about a million distinct CDR3 sequences, less than 30% found once; its top ten account for roughly 27%. Germline V lookup: CDR1 DFQATT, CDR2 SNEGSKA (reference sequence). This CDR3 region has 12 residues. V was trimmed by 6 bases and J by 3 bases, leaving 10 bases between them. As regards this clonotype: Its antigen is not known.

Whole-study findings and limits: The origin of alpha-beta T cells about two months after transplant was reportedly several hundred expanded graft clones. The high TCRbeta diversity at day 60 in some patients came from surviving recipient T cells and thymic progenitors. By one year post-transplant, T-cell counts and diversity largely arose from T cells that were newly produced.

The chain combines TRBV20-1 with TRBJ2-3, with D possibly matching TRBD1 (6 bases). Sequenced here: PBMCs, mostly from graft donor cells, sampled 360 days after TCRalphabeta/CD19-depleted stem cell transplant. The sequence came from a boy in the first two years of life who had a stem cell transplant for SCID, so the T cells may come from the graft donor. CDR3: CSAVQGTDTQYF. Here the CDR3 DNA reads TGCAGTGCCGTACAGGGAACAGATACGCAGTATTTT.